This T cell receptor (beta chain) came from a study of cytomegalovirus exposure and HLA in healthy donors. About the study: In terms of ancestry, the Caucasian-associated cluster contained about four fifths of the 398 genotyped donors. Whole-study results and caveats: Follow-up analysis later connected one missense variant in DCLRE1C with trimming of TCR beta V- and J-genes. Cytomegalovirus association was listed for 164 TCR beta chains.

Trimming took 10 bases from V and 8 from J, leaving 17 bases between them. Germline V lookup: CDR1 MNHEY, CDR2 SVGAGI. The CDR3 spans 12 residues. The PCR used 60 Vbeta and 13 Jbeta primers. The repertoire was sequenced with immunoSEQ multiplex PCR; TCRdb's copy has only in-frame clones and lacks some. Of about 37,000 clones listed, about four fifths are singletons. In this sample, this clone turned up a few times. What it binds is not known. The sequenced sample consisted of PBMCs. The chain is built from TRBV6-5 and TRBJ1-2; D is unresolved. The source of this sequence is a woman aged 40 to 55 in good health and CMV-seronegative. The CDR3 sequence: CATRGSAGGYTF. The CDR3 bases are TGTGCCACCCGAGGAAGCGCTGGGGGCTACACCTTC.